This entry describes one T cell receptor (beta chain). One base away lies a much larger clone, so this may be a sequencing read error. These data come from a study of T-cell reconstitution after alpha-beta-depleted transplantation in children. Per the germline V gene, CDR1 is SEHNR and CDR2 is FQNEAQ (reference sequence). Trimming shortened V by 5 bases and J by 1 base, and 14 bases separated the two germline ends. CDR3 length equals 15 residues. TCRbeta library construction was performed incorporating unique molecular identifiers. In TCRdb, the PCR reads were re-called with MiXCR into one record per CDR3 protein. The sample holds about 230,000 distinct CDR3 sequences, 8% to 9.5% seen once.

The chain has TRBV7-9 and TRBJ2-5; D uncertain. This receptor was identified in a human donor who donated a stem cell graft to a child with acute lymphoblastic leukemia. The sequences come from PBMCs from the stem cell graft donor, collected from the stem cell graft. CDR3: CASSPWFGSQETQYF. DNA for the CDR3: TGTGCCAGCAGCCCTTGGTTCGGCAGCCAAGAGACCCAGTACTTC.